The 8 T cell receptor beta chains given below trace back to one sample, sequenced in a study of shared clonotypes between healthy human individuals. Positive CCR7 selection of CD45RO-negative cells yielded the naive CD8 cells, and terminally differentiated effector memory CD45RA+ cells were excluded. The protocol was immunoSEQ multiplex PCR, while the TCRdb copy is restricted to in-frame clones and leaves out a portion. The data show some 2 million clones, about 95% seen once. Material: naive CD8+ T cells sorted from blood. The receptors derive from a man younger than 35 in good health.

This sequence joins TRBV28 and TRBJ2-7; 12 bases align to TRBD1. In germline, CDR1 is MDHEN, CDR2 SYDVKM. Trimming took 4 bases from V and 7 from J; bases not matched to a gene: 5. This CDR3 is 14 amino acids long. CDR3 protein: CASSWGQGAGEQYF. The CDR3 DNA is TGTGCCAGCAGTTGGGGACAGGGGGCCGGAGAGCAGTACTTC.

The V and J genes are TRBV27 and TRBJ2-7, with D maybe TRBD2 (6 bases). Germline V lookup: CDR1 MNHEY, CDR2 SMNVEV (reference sequence). The CDR3 consists of 16 residues. The germline V and J ends were trimmed by 5 bases and 3 bases, with 20 bases remaining between them. The CDR3 coding sequence is TGTGCCAGCAGTCCTTCGGCGGGGTACGCTTACTACGAGCAGTACTTC. It yields the protein CASSPSAGYAYYEQYF.

The chain couples TRBV7-9 to TRBJ1-4; a possible D gene is TRBD1 (6 bases). The CDR3 is 15 residues long. Per the germline V gene, CDR1 is SEHNR and CDR2 is FQNEAQ (reference sequence). Trimming shortened V by 4 bases and J by 5 bases, and 14 bases separated the two germline ends. CDR3: CASSWPGHPNEKLFF. The CDR3 bases are TGTGCCAGCAGCTGGCCGGGACACCCCAATGAAAAACTGTTTTTT.

Remarks on this clone: This CDR3 is also generated by other DNA sequences in the sample. The rearrangement links TRBV4-3 to TRBJ2-7, with no clear D. This CDR3 is built from 12 residues. V shed 0 bases and J shed 7 bases, with 7 bases lying between them. Germline V gene lookup returns CDR1 LGHNA and CDR2 YSLEER. The CDR3 DNA is TGCGCCAGCAGCCAAGATCTAGGGGAGCAGTACTTC. This gives the protein CASSQDLGEQYF.

The sample holds one count of this clone. V is TRBV10-2 and J is TRBJ2-1; 8 bases match TRBD2. J gave up 4 bases and V 0 bases, and 5 bases lay outside the gene matches. This CDR3 has 16 residues. Germline CDR1 and CDR2: WSHSY and SAAADI. This CDR3 reads CASSESNLAGYNEQFF. The DNA for the CDR3 is TGCGCCAGCAGTGAGTCGAATCTAGCGGGTTACAATGAGCAGTTCTTC.

This chain joins TRBV27 and TRBJ1-1; D is ambiguous. The CDR3 runs 11 residues. In germline, CDR1 is MNHEY, CDR2 SMNVEV (reference sequence). Trimming stripped 4 bases from V and 11 bases from J, with 11 bases between. DNA for the CDR3: TGTGCCAGCAGTTCGATTGGTGTGGCTTTCTTT. It encodes CASSSIGVAFF.

V is TRBV6-1 and J is TRBJ2-1; D may be TRBD2 (5 bases). CDR1 MNHNS and CDR2 SASEGT come from the germline V gene. Trimming shortened V by 4 bases and J by 5 bases, and 12 bases separated the two germline ends. The CDR3 runs to 14 residues. This CDR3 reads CASSVSSGNNEQFF. Here the CDR3 DNA reads TGTGCCAGCAGTGTAAGCAGCGGAAACAATGAGCAGTTCTTC.

The chain employs TRBV19 and TRBJ2-7; TRBD1 matches 9 bases. The germline CDR1 and CDR2 sequences are LNHDA and SQIVND (reference sequence). CDR3 length: 11 residues. V gave up 10 bases and J gave up 7 bases; unmatched junction bases: 5. In nucleotides, the CDR3 is TGTGCCACGGGACAGGGATGGGAGCAGTACTTC. It yields the protein CATGQGWEQYF. The whole variable domain, remainder taken from reference TRBV19 and TRBJ2-7, is DGGITQSPKYLFRKEGQNVTLSCEQNLNHDAMYWYRQDPGQGLRLIYYSQIVNDFQKGDIAEGYSVSREKKESFPLTVTSAQKNPTAFYLCATGQGWEQYFGPGTRLTVT.